In this sample, the clone carrying this T cell receptor beta chain turned up many times. TCRdb fed the 5' RACE reads into MiXCR, producing one record per CDR3 protein. The table has 150,000 or so distinct CDR3 sequences, 5% to 7.5% seen once. The record originates from a study of T cells after yellow fever vaccination. The CDR3 is 17 residues long. Trimming removed 0 bases at V and 2 bases at J, with 16 bases between. Germline V gene data show CDR1 as LGHNA and CDR2 as YSLEER. This clonotype was sampled from a young man who received the YFV17D yellow fever vaccine. The gene calls are TRBV4-3 and TRBJ1-2, with D unclear. Here the sequenced sample was CD4+ T cells sorted from PBMCs, taken 10 days after the yellow fever booster vaccination. CDR3 sequence (DNA): TGCGCCAGCAGCCAAGACTCTCCAGCACGTACCAACTATGGCTACACCTTC. Amino acids: CASSQDSPARTNYGYTF.